This TCR beta chain was captured by sequencing in a study of cytomegalovirus exposure and HLA in healthy donors. This CDR3 has 12 residues. The V and J ends lost 3 bases and 7 bases respectively, with 10 bases between them. CDR1 SNHLY and CDR2 FYNNEI come from the germline V gene. Study-level points and caveats: Later work found most CMV-associated TCR beta chains apparently HLA-restricted.

PCR was performed using 60 Vbeta and 13 Jbeta primers. TCRdb's table, derived via immunoSEQ multiplex PCR, lists solely in-frame clones and lacks some. This table has some 170,000 clones, roughly 80% appearing once. Worth noting for this clone: Its antigen is not known.

Specimen: PBMCs. The V call is TRBV2, the J call TRBJ2-7, with D maybe TRBD2 (6 bases). This clonotype was sampled from a female donor in good health and CMV-seronegative. The CDR3 loop is CASSDRGREQYF. The CDR3 DNA reads as TGTGCCAGCAGTGACCGGGGGAGGGAGCAGTACTTC.